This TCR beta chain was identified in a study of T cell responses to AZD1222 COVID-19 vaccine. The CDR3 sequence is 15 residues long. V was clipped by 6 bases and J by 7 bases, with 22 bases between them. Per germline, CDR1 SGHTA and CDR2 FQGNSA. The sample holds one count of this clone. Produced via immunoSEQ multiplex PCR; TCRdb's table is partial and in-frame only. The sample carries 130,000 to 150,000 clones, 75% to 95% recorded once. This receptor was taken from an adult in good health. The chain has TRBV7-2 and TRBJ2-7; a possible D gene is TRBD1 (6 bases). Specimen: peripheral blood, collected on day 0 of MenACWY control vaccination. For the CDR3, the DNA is TGTGCCAGCAGGACGGCCGGGACACCTCCCGAGGAGCAGTACTTC. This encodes CASRTAGTPPEEQYF.